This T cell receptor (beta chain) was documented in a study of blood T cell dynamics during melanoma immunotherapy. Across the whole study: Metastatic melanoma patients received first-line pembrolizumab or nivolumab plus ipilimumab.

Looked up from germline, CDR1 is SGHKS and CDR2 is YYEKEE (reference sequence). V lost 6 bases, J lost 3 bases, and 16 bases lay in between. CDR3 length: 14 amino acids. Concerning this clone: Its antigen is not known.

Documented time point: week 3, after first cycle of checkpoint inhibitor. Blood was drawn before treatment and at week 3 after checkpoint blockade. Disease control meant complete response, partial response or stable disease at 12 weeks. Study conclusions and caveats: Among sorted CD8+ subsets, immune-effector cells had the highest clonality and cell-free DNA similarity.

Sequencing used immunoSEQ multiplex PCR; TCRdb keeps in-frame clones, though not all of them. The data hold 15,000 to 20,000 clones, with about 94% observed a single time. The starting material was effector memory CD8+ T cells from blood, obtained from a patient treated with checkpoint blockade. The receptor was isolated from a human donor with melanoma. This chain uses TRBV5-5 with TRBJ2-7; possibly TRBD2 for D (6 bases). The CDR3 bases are TGTGCCAGCACCGAACCCACGCGGGGCTACGAGCAGTACTTC. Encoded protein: CASTEPTRGYEQYF.